These T cell receptor beta chains were read from a single sample in a study of cytomegalovirus exposure and HLA in healthy donors. Profiling relied on immunoSEQ multiplex PCR, and the TCRdb table lists in-frame clones only, not all of them. This table has fewer than 100,000 clones, approximately 75% appearing once. Sequences were obtained from PBMCs. These receptors originate from a woman aged 40 to 49 in good health and CMV-seronegative. Both conserved end residues are part of each CDR3. The order of the fields is V gene, J gene, CDR3 protein.

v_call: TRBV30
j_call: TRBJ1-2
cdr3_aa: CAWRFPAGGYTF

v_call: TRBV30
j_call: TRBJ1-5
cdr3_aa: CAWRGQFNQPQHF

v_call: TRBV4-1
j_call: TRBJ1-6
cdr3_aa: CASSQDLHRDNSPLHF

v_call: TRBV6-4
j_call: TRBJ2-5
cdr3_aa: CASRHSQETQYF

v_call: TRBV5-1
j_call: TRBJ2-2
cdr3_aa: CASSREWNTGELFF

v_call: TRBV4-2
j_call: TRBJ1-2
cdr3_aa: CATYTGPREGYPF

v_call: TRBV2
j_call: TRBJ1-2
cdr3_aa: CASSDLGPGGTYGYTF

v_call: TRBV4-3
j_call: TRBJ2-7
cdr3_aa: CASSQERTGISYEQYF

v_call: TRBV5-1
j_call: TRBJ2-7
cdr3_aa: CASSLQSGTYEQYF

v_call: TRBV5-1
j_call: TRBJ1-2
cdr3_aa: CASSSTGNYGYTF

v_call: TRBV6-4
j_call: TRBJ2-4
cdr3_aa: CASREDRVRRAKNIQYF

v_call: TRBV6-1
j_call: TRBJ2-7
cdr3_aa: CASRMTGGAGEQYF

v_call: TRBV7-3
j_call: TRBJ2-5
cdr3_aa: CASSFGRKETQYF

v_call: TRBV7-2
j_call: TRBJ2-5
cdr3_aa: CASSLVPGGLETQYF

v_call: TRBV18
j_call: TRBJ1-5
cdr3_aa: CASSPLGQYSNQPQHF

v_call: TRBV5-6
j_call: TRBJ2-2
cdr3_aa: CASSSGTVRTFGELFF

v_call: TRBV4-2
j_call: TRBJ1-5
cdr3_aa: CASSQSGQGAWVYSNQPQHF

v_call: TRBV9
j_call: TRBJ1-4
cdr3_aa: CASSVGGMREKLFF

v_call: TRBV2
j_call: TRBJ2-6
cdr3_aa: CASSESTGRRSGANVLTF

v_call: TRBV6-6
j_call: TRBJ2-1
cdr3_aa: CASSYYGTGHNEQFF

v_call: TRBV5-1
j_call: TRBJ1-1
cdr3_aa: CASSADNSKRAFF

v_call: TRBV7-3
j_call: TRBJ2-3
cdr3_aa: CASSFGGGSTDTQYF

v_call: TRBV7-2
j_call: TRBJ2-7
cdr3_aa: CASRPTGSSGSGEQYF

v_call: TRBV5-1
j_call: TRBJ1-2
cdr3_aa: CASSLGQKNYGYTF

v_call: TRBV15
j_call: TRBJ1-4
cdr3_aa: CATSTHQGAREKLFF

v_call: TRBV19
j_call: TRBJ1-2
cdr3_aa: CASSPTRRQGASGYTF

v_call: TRBV28
j_call: TRBJ1-6
cdr3_aa: CASSSLFTASGNSPLHF

v_call: TRBV5-1
j_call: TRBJ1-4
cdr3_aa: CASSLSGEEKLFF

v_call: TRBV30
j_call: TRBJ2-4
cdr3_aa: CAWSGLTSGNKNIQYF

v_call: TRBV6-5
j_call: TRBJ2-7
cdr3_aa: CASSSGGTGSYEQYF

v_call: TRBV9
j_call: TRBJ1-1
cdr3_aa: CASSVAGQGAVTEAFF

v_call: TRBV18
j_call: TRBJ1-5
cdr3_aa: CASSPRQGAGNQPQHF

v_call: TRBV18
j_call: TRBJ2-7
cdr3_aa: CASSPGLVSYEQYF

v_call: TRBV2
j_call: TRBJ1-2
cdr3_aa: CASSLLDSDYGYTF

v_call: TRBV7-9
j_call: .
cdr3_aa: CASSFFGSRDSYEQYF

v_call: TRBV5-6
j_call: TRBJ2-7
cdr3_aa: CASSPGLAGIEQYF

v_call: TRBV7-2
j_call: TRBJ2-7
cdr3_aa: CASSLAGGKQSYEQYF

v_call: TRBV2
j_call: TRBJ1-1
cdr3_aa: CASKTGVNTEAFF

v_call: TRBV28
j_call: TRBJ2-7
cdr3_aa: CASRPSGGAYEQYF

v_call: TRBV6-1
j_call: TRBJ1-5
cdr3_aa: CASSGRNTNRGHGNQPQHF

v_call: TRBV4-3
j_call: TRBJ1-3
cdr3_aa: CASSRESGALNTIYF

v_call: TRBV13
j_call: TRBJ2-7
cdr3_aa: CASRAGSQGEQYF

v_call: TRBV18
j_call: TRBJ1-2
cdr3_aa: CASSPPEGQGMITF

v_call: TRBV29-1
j_call: TRBJ1-1
cdr3_aa: CSVEAVPEAFF

v_call: TRBV6-5
j_call: TRBJ1-1
cdr3_aa: CATRKAAGARGAFF

v_call: TRBV5-6
j_call: TRBJ1-1
cdr3_aa: CASSLDSEAFF

v_call: TRBV7-3
j_call: TRBJ2-2
cdr3_aa: CASSSQPTQGAGELFF

v_call: TRBV15
j_call: TRBJ1-1
cdr3_aa: CATSRDQGWTEAFF

v_call: TRBV4-3
j_call: TRBJ2-4
cdr3_aa: CASSQVGKGVDGIQYF

v_call: TRBV7-2
j_call: TRBJ2-5
cdr3_aa: CASSLALGLGGETQYF

v_call: TRBV9
j_call: TRBJ2-2
cdr3_aa: CASSKIAGGLFTGELFF

v_call: TRBV18
j_call: TRBJ1-6
cdr3_aa: CASSPMDSGESPLHF

v_call: TRBV29-1
j_call: TRBJ1-2
cdr3_aa: CSVRTGYYGYTF

v_call: TRBV7-2
j_call: TRBJ2-1
cdr3_aa: CASSLSSYNEQFF